Below, 25 T cell receptor beta chains from the same sample are listed, as sequenced in a study of blood T cell repertoires in COVID-19. The data were produced by immunoSEQ multiplex PCR, yet TCRdb's version contains in-frame clones alone and is incomplete. Counted here are roughly 100,000 clones, about 75% occurring once; the ten biggest clones make up approximately 10%. The sample was peripheral blood. The receptors were gathered from a woman older than 75 with acute or convalescent COVID-19.

V is TRBV7-9 and J is TRBJ1-2, with 9 bases that match TRBD1. V shed 3 bases, J shed 7 bases, and the junction held 6 bases outside the gene matches. From germline, CDR1 is SEHNR and CDR2 FQNEAQ (reference sequence). The CDR3 sequence is 14 residues long. DNA of the CDR3: TGTGCCAGCAGCTTCCGGGACAGGGAAAGTGGCTACACCTTC. Translation gives CASSFRDRESGYTF.

This clone was recorded a few times. V and J are TRBV20-1 and TRBJ1-1, with D unresolved. The CDR3 has 11 residues. From germline, CDR1 is DFQATT and CDR2 SNEGSKA (reference sequence). The germline V and J ends were trimmed by 5 bases and 0 bases, with 4 bases remaining between them. The CDR3 DNA sequence: TGCAGTGCTCCTCTGAACACTGAAGCTTTCTTT. It translates to CSAPLNTEAFF.

This sequence joins TRBV3-1 (or the pseudogene TRBV3-2) and TRBJ1-5; unclear D gene. Germline lookup yields CDR1 LGHDT and CDR2 YNNKEL (reference sequence). This CDR3 comprises 13 residues. The V and J ends lost 3 bases and 4 bases respectively, with 7 bases between them. CDR3 sequence: CASSHTGNQPQHF. The CDR3 DNA sequence: TGTGCCAGCAGCCATACGGGAAATCAGCCCCAGCATTTT.

The chain has TRBV28 and TRBJ2-7; 8 nucleotides match TRBD2. The trim removed 2 bases at V and 1 base at J, leaving 1 base unmatched. Germline V lookup: CDR1 MDHEN, CDR2 SYDVKM. This CDR3 contains 14 residues. The CDR3 spells CASSLPSGSYEQYF. The CDR3 DNA reads as TGTGCCAGCAGTTTACCTAGCGGGTCCTACGAGCAGTACTTC.

The chain uses TRBV29-1 and TRBJ2-3; D gene ambiguous. The V gene's germline CDR1 is SQVTM and CDR2 ANQGSEA. With 7 bases removed from V and 2 bases from J, the gap between germline ends came to 13 bases. The CDR3 consists of 13 residues. The CDR3 reads CSADFINTDTQYF. The CDR3 DNA sequence: TGCAGCGCAGACTTCATAAACACAGATACGCAGTATTTT.

The chain couples TRBV6-2 or TRBV6-3 to TRBJ2-1, with D maybe TRBD2 (6 bases). This CDR3 is 16 amino acids long. Trimming stripped 5 bases from V and 10 bases from J, with 24 bases between. Germline V lookup: CDR1 MNHEY, CDR2 SVGEGT. CDR3 sequence: CASSIRDLTEGFEQFF. For the CDR3, the DNA is TGTGCCAGCAGTATAAGGGACCTGACGGAGGGCTTCGAGCAGTTCTTC.

This clone was picked up one time. V gene TRBV18 combines with J gene TRBJ2-3; possibly TRBD2 for D (5 bases). CDR1 KGHSH and CDR2 LQKENI come from the germline V gene. Trimming removed 1 base at V and 4 bases at J, with 9 bases between. The CDR3 is 14 amino acids. This CDR3 reads CASSPRASSDTQYF. CDR3 nucleotides: TGTGCCAGCTCACCACGGGCTAGCTCAGATACGCAGTATTTT.

J is TRBJ1-1 and V is TRBV6-2 or TRBV6-3; 9 bases agree with TRBD1. V shed 0 bases, J shed 3 bases, and the junction held 8 bases outside the gene matches. The CDR3 consists of 17 residues. In germline, CDR1 is MNHEY, CDR2 SVGEGT. The CDR3 bases are TGTGCCAGCAGTTACTCGATCAGCCGGGACAGGGACACTGAAGCTTTCTTT. It encodes CASSYSISRDRDTEAFF.

V and J are TRBV2 and TRBJ2-3; D is perhaps TRBD1 (6 bases). V dropped 5 bases and J dropped 3 bases, with 12 bases sitting between them. Per the germline V gene, CDR1 is SNHLY and CDR2 is FYNNEI. This CDR3 has 14 residues. The CDR3: CASSNTGWTDTQYF. CDR3 nucleotide sequence: TGTGCCAGCAGTAATACAGGGTGGACAGATACGCAGTATTTT.

The genes are TRBV18 and TRBJ2-2; D might be TRBD1 (6 bases). Trimming removed 2 bases from V and 8 bases from J, with 18 bases in between. Germline loops: CDR1 KGHSH, CDR2 LQKENI. There are 16 residues in the CDR3. CDR3 in amino acids: CASSPSGQSTAGELFF. CDR3 DNA sequence: TGTGCCAGCTCACCATCGGGACAAAGTACCGCAGGGGAGCTGTTTTTT.

The genes are TRBV10-3 and TRBJ2-5, with 7 bases identical to TRBD2. V was clipped by 2 bases and J by 5 bases; unmatched bases: 14. The CDR3 extends over 17 amino acids. CDR1 is ENHRY, CDR2 SYGVKD, per germline. CDR3 region: CAISEPPGTNLGETQYF. DNA for the CDR3: TGTGCCATCAGTGAGCCCCCCGGGACTAACTTGGGGGAGACCCAGTACTTC.

J is TRBJ1-1 and V is TRBV6-5; D uncertain. Germline CDR1 and CDR2: MNHEY and SVGAGI. V was clipped by 0 bases and J by 1 base, with 9 bases between them. The CDR3 spans 15 residues. CDR3 nucleotides: TGTGCCAGCAGTTACTCGGGCACCCAGAACACTGAAGCTTTCTTT. It is translated as CASSYSGTQNTEAFF.

This chain joins TRBV10-3 and TRBJ1-2; perhaps TRBD1 as D (6 bases). Looked up from germline, CDR1 is ENHRY and CDR2 is SYGVKD. The V and J ends lost 6 bases and 3 bases respectively, with 8 bases between them. The CDR3 spans 12 residues. The CDR3 sequence: CAISRGDYGYTF. CDR3 sequence (DNA): TGTGCCATCAGCAGGGGAGACTATGGCTACACCTTC.

The rearrangement uses TRBV7-2 and TRBJ1-2, with D possibly matching TRBD1 (6 bases). The CDR3 is 14 amino acids. The V gene's germline CDR1 is SGHTA and CDR2 FQGNSA. The germline V and J ends were trimmed by 0 bases and 2 bases, with 7 bases remaining between them. The CDR3, as DNA: TGTGCCAGCAGCTTAGCGCAGGGGAACTATGGCTACACCTTC. It translates to CASSLAQGNYGYTF.

The chain combines TRBV30 with TRBJ1-2; D might be TRBD1 (5 bases). V was pared by 0 bases and J by 8 bases, with 16 bases between. Germline V gene data show CDR1 as GTSNPN and CDR2 as SVGIG (reference sequence). This CDR3 is built from 14 residues. As DNA, the CDR3 is TGTGCCTGGAGTGTACCGGAGGGGCCGTGGGGCTACACCTTC. Amino acids: CAWSVPEGPWGYTF.

This chain links TRBV30 with TRBJ1-5; no clear D gene. CDR1 and CDR2 from the germline V gene are GTSNPN and SVGIG (reference sequence). Trimming removed 1 base at V and 5 bases at J, with 6 bases between. The CDR3 is 12 amino acids. CDR3 in amino acids: CAWSAGDQPQHF. CDR3 DNA: TGTGCCTGGAGTGCCGGAGATCAGCCCCAGCATTTT.

This clone has more than one count but fewer than ten. The V call is TRBV3-1 (or the pseudogene TRBV3-2), the J call TRBJ1-2; 8 bases are shared with TRBD1. Germline CDR1 is LGHDT and CDR2 is YNNKEL (reference sequence). The CDR3 sequence is 14 residues long. Trimming took 4 bases from V and 8 from J; bases not matched to a gene: 9. CDR3 DNA: TGTGCCAGCAGCCCGCCCCGGACAGGGCGAGGCTACACCTTC. It is translated as CASSPPRTGRGYTF.

The V and J genes are TRBV28 and TRBJ2-5; 7 bases are a match to TRBD1. Trimming cost V 5 bases and J 0 bases; bases outside gene matches: 6. The CDR3 totals 15 residues. Germline values: CDR1 MDHEN, CDR2 SYDVKM. In DNA form, the CDR3 reads TGTGCCAGCAGTCTCCGGACAGGCTACCAAGAGACCCAGTACTTC. Protein product: CASSLRTGYQETQYF.

CDR3 loop: CASRLRQGRNEKLFF. In nucleotides, the CDR3 is TGTGCCAGCAGGTTAAGACAGGGCCGGAACGAAAAACTGTTTTTT. The chain recombines TRBV2 with TRBJ1-4; the match to TRBD1 covers 7 bases. This CDR3 is built from 15 residues. Trimming cost V 6 bases and J 8 bases; bases outside gene matches: 12. The V gene's germline CDR1 is SNHLY and CDR2 FYNNEI. Supplemented by reference TRBV2 and TRBJ1-4, the full variable domain reads EPEVTQTPSHQVTQMGQEVILRCVPISNHLYFYWYRQILGQKVEFLVSFYNNEISEKSEIFDDQFSVERPDGSNFTLKIRSTKLEDSAMYFCASRLRQGRNEKLFFGSGTQLSVL.

The chain carries TRBV21-1 and TRBJ2-7; the table's D call TRBD2 went unverified against the DNA. TRBV21-1 is a pseudogene. This CDR3 contains 14 residues. The CDR3 here is CASSKKGGAYEQYF. CDR3 nucleotide sequence: TGTGCCAGCAGCAAAAAGGGAGGGGCCTACGAGCAGTACTTC.

The gene calls are TRBV18 and TRBJ2-4, with TRBD1 as a possible D gene (5 bases). CDR1 and CDR2 from the germline V gene are KGHSH and LQKENI. The CDR3 spans 14 residues. The V and J ends lost 0 bases and 5 bases respectively, with 8 bases between them. CDR3 in amino acids: CASSPPARENIQYF. The CDR3 bases are TGTGCCAGCTCACCACCGGCCAGGGAAAACATTCAGTACTTC.

This clone was seen a handful of times. The chain couples TRBV11-1 to TRBJ1-1; D gene unclear. Germline V gives CDR1 SGHAT, CDR2 FQDESV (reference sequence). Trimming took off 5 bases at V and 3 bases at J, with 13 bases between the two ends. The CDR3 covers 14 residues. The CDR3, as DNA: TGTGCCAGCAGCCCGCCACATGGCTACACTGAAGCTTTCTTT. Amino acids: CASSPPHGYTEAFF.

This clone appeared a few times. Other nucleotide sequences in the sample specify the same CDR3. This rearrangement joins TRBV7-2 to TRBJ1-3; TRBD1 might be the D (5 bases). Looked up from germline, CDR1 is SGHTA and CDR2 is FQGNSA. V was pared by 5 bases and J by 4 bases, with 12 bases between. The CDR3 loop spans 14 amino acids. CDR3 sequence: CASSPGGSGNTIYF. CDR3 DNA: TGTGCCAGCAGCCCGGGGGGTTCGGGAAACACCATATATTTT.

This rearrangement joins TRBV7-9 to TRBJ1-2; D may be TRBD1 (5 bases). The CDR3 has 18 residues. Germline loops: CDR1 SEHNR, CDR2 FQNEAQ (reference sequence). With 5 bases removed from V and 3 bases from J, the gap between germline ends came to 25 bases. CDR3 nucleotides: TGTGCCAGCAGCCAACCCCACAGGAAGGTGCACCACCACTATGGCTACACCTTC. This translates into CASSQPHRKVHHHYGYTF.

V is TRBV24-1 and J is TRBJ2-3, with 14 bases fitting TRBD2. V lost 1 base and J lost 3; bases outside the gene matches: 11. This CDR3 contains 20 residues. Per germline, CDR1 KGHDR and CDR2 SFDVKD. The CDR3 sequence is CATSDLGGGTSGSWTDTQYF. CDR3 bases: TGTGCCACCAGTGATTTAGGGGGGGGGACTAGCGGGAGTTGGACAGATACGCAGTATTTT.